The subject of this entry is one T cell receptor (beta chain). No antigen is known for it. The record originates from a study of blood T cells in healthy people across ages. Whole-study findings and limits: Underestimates were what the diversity estimates from one million T cells were considered to be.

Alongside a J-beta primer mix, a sample-barcoded 5' primer served in a second PCR lasting about 7 to 12 cycles. TCRdb re-derived calls from the 5' RACE reads in MiXCR, one entry per CDR3 protein. The repertoire holds approximately 960,000 distinct CDR3 sequences, with 25% to 30% as singletons. V shed 3 bases and J shed 8 bases, with 8 bases lying between them. Germline V gives CDR1 KGHSH, CDR2 LQKENI. This CDR3 region has 12 residues. In addition, the sample was reused for a study of T cells of mothers and their children.

The chain joins TRBV18 to TRBJ2-1; D perhaps matches TRBD2 (5 bases). Material for sequencing was blood. The source of this sequence is a woman in her thirties or forties in good health. The CDR3 sequence is CASSPGADEQFF. In DNA, the CDR3 is TGTGCCAGCTCACCGGGAGCTGATGAGCAGTTCTTC.